This T cell receptor (beta chain) appears in the sequencing data of a study of shared clonotypes between healthy human individuals. Study in general: Plates per donor: three CD4 naive, three CD4 memory, two CD8 naive, one CD8 memory.

The J segment lost 4 bases and the V segment lost 1 base, leaving 5 bases of the junction unmatched. The CDR3 has 15 residues. Germline V gives CDR1 SGHNT, CDR2 YYREEE (reference sequence). Using approximately 190 ng DNA, about 30,000 T cell genomes, the sorted-subset replicate PCRs were run. Clones were read by immunoSEQ multiplex PCR, and TCRdb kept only the in-frame ones, dropping some. The sample yields 2 million to 2.5 million clones, 80% to 95% seen once. Note on this clone: Its antigen is as yet unknown.

Points from the study as a whole: What limited the represented genetic and exposure-history diversity was the small number of donors.

The sequence derives from a man aged 18 to 30 in good health. Some clones in this sample may be carry-over from other donors' samples. J is TRBJ2-5 and V is TRBV5-4; 9 nucleotides align to TRBD1. The specimen was naive CD4+ T cells from PBMCs. As to subset: CD45RA+ positively selected. DNA of the CDR3: TGTGCCAGCAGCTTGCGGGACAGGGTGGGAGAGACCCAGTACTTC. It specifies CASSLRDRVGETQYF.